A single sample gave rise to the 25 T cell receptor beta chains below, sequenced in a study of OX40 agonist ivuxolimab in advanced cancers. Clones were read by immunoSEQ multiplex PCR, and TCRdb kept only the in-frame ones, dropping some. The repertoire holds about 44,000 clones, with roughly 92% as singletons. The sequenced sample was CD4+ or CD8+ T cells sorted from blood, obtained in a trial of the OX40 agonist ivuxolimab. These receptors were taken from an adult with an advanced solid tumor such as melanoma, head and neck, liver or kidney cancer.

CDR3 residues: CSPEGEQYF. The CDR3 bases are TGCAGCCCCGAGGGTGAGCAGTACTTC. This rearrangement joins TRBV29-1 to TRBJ2-7; TRBD2 is a possible D gene (5 bases). This CDR3 comprises 9 residues. The V and J ends lost 8 bases and 7 bases respectively, with 9 bases between them. Per the germline V gene, CDR1 is SQVTM and CDR2 is ANQGSEA.

The chain recombines TRBV23-1 with TRBJ1-1; D uncertain. TRBV23-1 is treated as an ORF (open reading frame) with a function not yet certain. Between the trimmed V and J ends, which lost 1 base and 1 base, there was a span of 10 bases. The CDR3 loop spans 15 amino acids. The chain's CDR3 is CASSQLERTNTEAFF. Written as DNA, the CDR3 is TGCGCCAGCAGTCAATTGGAGCGGACGAACACTGAAGCTTTCTTT.

The gene calls are TRBV29-1 and TRBJ2-7; 8 nucleotides agree with TRBD2. The CDR3 totals 13 residues. Germline CDR1 reads SQVTM; CDR2 reads ANQGSEA. V gave up 7 bases and J gave up 7 bases; unmatched junction bases: 12. The CDR3 reads CSAGDTAGGEQYF. The CDR3 coding sequence is TGCAGCGCTGGGGACACGGCGGGGGGAGAGCAGTACTTC.

This chain links TRBV4-3 with TRBJ1-3; D gene unclear. This CDR3 spans 18 amino acids. V was clipped by 0 bases and J by 0 bases, with 15 bases between them. Germline-derived CDR1 and CDR2 are LGHNA and YSLEER. The CDR3 here is CASSQDSTAANSGNTIYF. The CDR3 DNA reads as TGCGCCAGCAGCCAAGACAGCACGGCCGCGAACTCTGGAAACACCATATATTTT.

V and J are TRBV28 and TRBJ2-3, with D perhaps assigned TRBD1 or TRBD2 (6 bases each). This CDR3 is 17 amino acids long. The germline V and J ends were trimmed by 1 base and 1 base, with 15 bases remaining between them. Germline CDR1 and CDR2: MDHEN and SYDVKM. The CDR3 loop is CASSLLSGARGTDTQYF. CDR3 DNA: TGTGCCAGCAGTTTATTATCGGGGGCGCGGGGCACAGATACGCAGTATTTT. Combining the CDR3 with reference TRBV28 and TRBJ2-3 gives the whole variable domain DVKVTQSSRYLVKRTGEKVFLECVQDMDHENMFWYRQDPGLGLRLIYFSYDVKMKEKGDIPEGYSVSREKKERFSLILESASTNQTSMYLCASSLLSGARGTDTQYFGPGTRLTVL.

The rearrangement joins TRBV27 to TRBJ2-2; tentative D call: TRBD1 (5 bases). Germline CDR1 is MNHEY and CDR2 is SMNVEV (reference sequence). The CDR3 is made up of 13 amino acids. V lost 5 bases to trimming and J lost 5 bases, with 9 bases between them. CDR3 sequence (DNA): TGTGCCAGCAGTACCCAGGGAACCGGGGAGCTGTTTTTT. Amino acids: CASSTQGTGELFF.

V and J are TRBV7-3 and TRBJ1-1, with D hard to call. V was pared by 5 bases and J by 1 base, with 14 bases between. CDR1 SGHTA and CDR2 FQGTGA come from the germline V gene. There are 15 residues in the CDR3. CDR3 bases: TGTGCCAGCAGCCATGGTGGTGGACCGAACACTGAAGCTTTCTTT. This translates into CASSHGGGPNTEAFF. The full variable domain, its missing parts supplied by reference TRBV7-3 and TRBJ1-1, is GAGVSQTPSNKVTEKGKYVELRCDPISGHTALYWYRQSLGQGPEFLIYFQGTGAADDSGLPNDRFFAVRPEGSVSTLKIQRTERGDSAVYLCASSHGGGPNTEAFFGQGTRLTVV.

The chain employs TRBV7-9 and TRBJ1-5; D might be TRBD1 (5 bases). The CDR3 sequence is 16 residues long. Trimming cost V 4 bases and J 5 bases, with 18 bases left between them. Germline CDR1 reads SEHNR; CDR2 reads FQNEAQ (reference sequence). The CDR3 protein is CASSSHGQGGDQPQHF. In nucleotides, the CDR3 is TGTGCCAGCAGCTCCCATGGGCAGGGCGGCGATCAGCCCCAGCATTTT.

The genes are TRBV19 and TRBJ2-7; the match to TRBD1 covers 12 bases. Germline V gene sequence: CDR1 LNHDA, CDR2 SQIVND (reference sequence). This CDR3 is 16 amino acids long. The V and J ends lost 1 base and 5 bases, in that order; junction bases with no gene match: 6. The CDR3 loop is CASSIGAGTGGHEQYF. CDR3 DNA sequence: TGTGCCAGTAGTATAGGGGCCGGGACAGGGGGCCACGAGCAGTACTTC.

V and J are TRBV2 and TRBJ2-2, with 12 bases identical to TRBD2. CDR3 length: 17 amino acids. The junction had 4 bases not matched to a gene; V was cut back by 1 base and J by 4 bases. CDR1 SNHLY and CDR2 FYNNEI come from the germline V gene. CDR3 sequence reads: CASSEGLAGVFTGELFF. DNA of the CDR3: TGTGCCAGCAGTGAAGGACTAGCGGGAGTCTTCACCGGGGAGCTGTTTTTT.

The rearrangement links TRBV11-2 to TRBJ2-7; no firm D call. The CDR3 is 11 residues long. CDR1 and CDR2 (germline): SGHAT, FQNNGV. Deletions cut 5 bases from V and 6 bases from J, with 8 bases between. The CDR3 spells CASSNGGEQYF. CDR3 bases: TGTGCCAGCAGCAACGGCGGCGAGCAGTACTTC.

V gene TRBV11-3 combines with J gene TRBJ2-1; the D gene is possibly TRBD1 (5 bases). V was cut by 5 bases and J by 3 bases, with 11 bases left in between. The germline V gene has CDR1 SGHNT and CDR2 YENEEA. CDR3 length: 14 amino acids. The CDR3 loop reads CASSPAGFYNEQFF. CDR3 nucleotides: TGTGCCAGCAGCCCCGCAGGGTTCTACAATGAGCAGTTCTTC.

As DNA, the CDR3 is TGTGCCAGCAGCGTAGGTGGAGGGGGCCACACCGGGGAGCTGTTTTTT. Translating gives CASSVGGGGHTGELFF. The rearrangement links TRBV9 to TRBJ2-2; D is perhaps TRBD1 (7 bases). The germline V gene encodes CDR1 SGDLS and CDR2 YYNGEE. There are 16 residues in the CDR3. V lost 0 bases, J lost 3 bases, and 12 bases lay in between.

The rearrangement links TRBV7-9 to TRBJ1-2; 7 positions match TRBD1. This CDR3 comprises 14 residues. Unmatched junction bases numbered 7, after V lost 3 bases and J lost 6 bases. In germline, CDR1 is SEHNR, CDR2 FQNEAQ (reference sequence). The CDR3 DNA reads TGTGCCAGCAGCTTTGGTACAGGGGCGGATGGCTACACCTTC. Its protein is CASSFGTGADGYTF.

The chain links TRBV6-6 to TRBJ2-2; D gene uncertain. The V gene's germline CDR1 is MNHNY and CDR2 SVGAGI (reference sequence). The CDR3 has 11 amino acids. The V and J ends lost 7 bases and 6 bases respectively, with 6 bases between them. CDR3: CASTYPGELFF. CDR3 DNA sequence: TGTGCCAGCACCTACCCCGGGGAGCTGTTTTTT.

The rearrangement joins TRBV13 to TRBJ1-1; maybe TRBD1 (5 bases). Between the trimmed V and J ends, which lost 5 bases and 8 bases, there was a span of 9 bases. From germline, CDR1 is PRHDT and CDR2 FYEKMQ (reference sequence). This CDR3 is built from 11 residues. The DNA for the CDR3 is TGTGCCAGCAGCCAAGGGGCGGAAGCTTTCTTT. Protein product: CASSQGAEAFF.

The rearrangement joins TRBV4-1 to TRBJ1-1; D remains unclear. The CDR3 is 18 residues long. Germline CDR1 and CDR2: MGHRA and YSYEKL. Trimming took 2 bases from V and 1 from J, leaving 20 bases between them. The CDR3 protein is CASSQNRESAQKNTEAFF. CDR3 in DNA: TGCGCCAGCAGCCAAAACCGGGAAAGCGCCCAAAAGAACACTGAAGCTTTCTTT.

The gene calls are TRBV23-1 and TRBJ2-7; 8 bases match TRBD2. TRBV23-1 is flagged as an ORF with uncertain function. The CDR3 runs 16 residues. Trimming cost V 3 bases and J 3 bases; bases outside gene matches: 10. The CDR3 loop reads CASSHFYWREDYEQYF. For the CDR3, the DNA is TGCGCCAGCAGTCACTTTTATTGGCGGGAGGACTACGAGCAGTACTTC.

The chain is built from TRBV11-3 and TRBJ2-7; 12 bases are a match to TRBD2. The germline gives CDR1 SGHNT, CDR2 YENEEA. The CDR3 spans 15 residues. J was trimmed by 2 bases and V by 5 bases; bases with no gene match: 4. CDR3 region: CASSQRTSGAYEQYF. The CDR3 nucleotides read TGTGCCAGCAGCCAGAGGACTAGCGGGGCCTACGAGCAGTACTTC.

This sequence joins TRBV28 and TRBJ1-2; perhaps TRBD1 as D (5 bases). The CDR3 extends over 13 amino acids. Germline loops: CDR1 MDHEN, CDR2 SYDVKM. With 3 bases removed from V and 8 bases from J, the gap between germline ends came to 13 bases. Written as DNA, the CDR3 is TGTGCCAGCAGTTTGCCGACAGATGAAGGCTACACCTTC. Protein sequence: CASSLPTDEGYTF.

The CDR3 region has the DNA TGTGCCAGCAGCGACGACGGATCCTACGAGCAGTACTTC. Protein product: CASSDDGSYEQYF. This rearrangement joins TRBV7-9 to TRBJ2-5; D gene uncertain. The DNA matches TRBJ2-7 better at its end, which makes the J call doubtful. Germline V lookup: CDR1 SEHNR, CDR2 FQNEAQ (reference sequence). The CDR3 is 13 amino acids.

The V call is TRBV4-2, the J call TRBJ2-1, with TRBD2 matching over 8 bases. CDR1 and CDR2 (germline): LGHNA, YNFKEQ. V lost 1 base to trimming and J lost 8 bases; unmatched junction nucleotides: 16. The CDR3 has 18 residues. This CDR3 reads CASSQGFLGTRGGDEQFF. As DNA, the CDR3 is TGTGCCAGCAGCCAAGGGTTTTTGGGGACTAGGGGTGGAGATGAGCAGTTCTTC.

The gene calls are TRBV5-6 and TRBJ2-7; the match to TRBD2 covers 9 bases. Germline CDR1 is SGHDT and CDR2 is YYEEEE. Trimming removed 7 bases from V and 2 bases from J; junction bases left unmatched: 7. This CDR3 has 14 amino acids. This chain's CDR3 is CASELASGAYEQYF. In DNA form, the CDR3 reads TGTGCCAGCGAGTTGGCTAGCGGGGCCTACGAGCAGTACTTC.

This clone was detected only a few times. The CDR3 region has the DNA TGTGCCAGCAGGGGGACCTTGTCCTACGAGCAGTACTTC. As protein: CASRGTLSYEQYF. The rearrangement links TRBV28 to TRBJ2-7; D could derive from TRBD1 or TRBD2 (5 bases each). The germline gives CDR1 MDHEN, CDR2 SYDVKM. Trimming shortened V by 6 bases and J by 1 base, and 10 bases separated the two germline ends. CDR3 length: 13 amino acids.

This chain uses TRBV7-2 with TRBJ2-1; D might be TRBD2 (6 bases). The CDR3 spans 17 residues. Trimming took 4 bases from V and 0 from J, leaving 16 bases between them. Germline CDR1 reads SGHTA; CDR2 reads FQGNSA. CDR3 sequence: CASSYSLAGPSYNEQFF. CDR3 bases: TGTGCCAGCAGCTACTCTCTCGCGGGGCCCTCCTACAATGAGCAGTTCTTC.